These 24 T cell receptor beta chains originate from one sample sequenced in a study of T cells in Graves' hyperthyroidism and ophthalmopathy. Regions amplified from RNA transcripts were the TCR beta CDR3 regions. Primed by the HTBI set, a first-round RT-PCR was run on the TCR CDR3. From the multiplex PCR reads, TCRdb called clonotypes with MiXCR, one entry per CDR3 protein. This sample has a few hundred thousand distinct CDR3 sequences, with around 21% found just once. Material: blood. Receptor source: a man aged 18 to 35 with Graves' hyperthyroidism.

There are many counts of this clonotype. A clone one base away is much larger, so this may be a read error. This rearrangement joins TRBV6-2 or TRBV6-3 to TRBJ1-1, with 7 bases aligning to TRBD1. Germline loops: CDR1 MNHEY, CDR2 SVGEGT. With V trimmed by 4 bases and J by 3 bases, 5 bases remained unmatched. CDR3 length equals 14 residues. CDR3 sequence reads: CASSLQGPDTEAFF. The CDR3 coding sequence is TGTGCCAGCAGTTTACAGGGGCCGGACACTGAAGCTTTCTTT.

The chain links TRBV12-3 or TRBV12-4 to TRBJ1-2; 10 bases agree with TRBD1. V lost 4 bases to trimming and J lost 8 bases; unmatched junction nucleotides: 16. This CDR3 has 17 residues. The CDR3 bases are TGTGCCAGCAGTTCGTCCTCCGCGGGACAGGGGTATAAGGGCTACACCTTC. Its protein is CASSSSSAGQGYKGYTF.

The J gene is TRBJ2-5, the V gene TRBV5-1; D uncertain. CDR1 is SGHRS and CDR2 is YFSETQ in the germline V gene. Deletions cut 4 bases from V and 3 bases from J, with 16 bases between. This CDR3 is 15 amino acids long. In DNA form, the CDR3 reads TGCGCCAGCAGCGAGCGTCCCCGCGGAGAAGAGACCCAGTACTTC. Its protein is CASSERPRGEETQYF.

This clonotype was found many times. This rearrangement joins TRBV12-3 or TRBV12-4 to TRBJ1-1, with a possible D match to TRBD1 (5 bases). The V gene lost 6 bases and the J gene lost 2 bases, with 16 bases spanning the gap. This CDR3 spans 15 amino acids. The CDR3 coding sequence is TGTGCCAGCAGGCATGAGGGGTTTGGTAACACTGAAGCTTTCTTT. Protein sequence: CASRHEGFGNTEAFF.

This clonotype was recorded at least ten times. The chain uses TRBV12-3 or TRBV12-4 and TRBJ2-5; TRBD1 might be the D (5 bases). The CDR3 sequence is 15 residues long. Trimming pared 6 bases from V and 0 bases from J, leaving 14 bases between. The CDR3 sequence: CASSSDTPYQETQYF. CDR3 nucleotide sequence: TGTGCCAGCAGCTCGGACACCCCGTACCAAGAGACCCAGTACTTC.

The sample holds a few counts of this clonotype. This chain connects TRBV27 to TRBJ1-1; unclear D gene. Trimming stripped 2 bases from V and 5 bases from J, with 15 bases between. Germline-derived CDR1 and CDR2 are MNHEY and SMNVEV (reference sequence). This CDR3 contains 15 residues. This CDR3 is CASSLEATPSTEAFF. The DNA for the CDR3 is TGTGCCAGCAGTTTAGAGGCGACCCCGAGTACTGAAGCTTTCTTT.

This clonotype was seen many times. The chain carries TRBV12-3 or TRBV12-4 and TRBJ2-2, with 7 bases matching TRBD1. Losses at the gene ends were 1 base for V and 8 bases for J; bases not matched to a gene: 7. The CDR3 totals 15 residues. The CDR3 spells CASSLGAGGQGELFF. CDR3 nucleotide sequence: TGTGCCAGCAGTTTAGGGGCAGGGGGACAGGGGGAGCTGTTTTTT.

The chain recombines TRBV11-2 with TRBJ2-7; 7 bases are shared with TRBD1. Per germline, CDR1 SGHAT and CDR2 FQNNGV. The CDR3 contains 16 residues. Trimming removed 8 bases from V and 3 bases from J; junction bases left unmatched: 16. The CDR3 region is CASGQTWGQGVYEQYF. The CDR3 nucleotides are TGTGCCAGCGGTCAGACCTGGGGGCAGGGGGTCTACGAGCAGTACTTC.

This clonotype was observed at least ten times. This sequence joins TRBV2 and TRBJ2-7; D is uncertain. V was shortened by 4 bases and J by 1 base, with 5 bases between the two germline ends. This CDR3 is built from 12 residues. Germline V gene sequence: CDR1 SNHLY, CDR2 FYNNEI. The CDR3 sequence: CASSAQSYEQYF. The CDR3 DNA reads as TGTGCCAGCAGTGCGCAGTCCTACGAGCAGTACTTC.

V gene TRBV6-1 combines with J gene TRBJ2-7, with D possibly TRBD1 on 5 matching bases. The CDR3 consists of 13 residues. The germline V gene has CDR1 MNHNS and CDR2 SASEGT. With 7 bases removed from V and 2 bases from J, the gap between germline ends came to 12 bases. The CDR3 region has the DNA TGTGCCAGCACTAGGGGCTTCACCTACGAGCAGTACTTC. Protein product: CASTRGFTYEQYF.

This clonotype was seen a handful of times. This chain joins TRBV3-1 and TRBJ2-5; 7 nucleotides align to TRBD1. The V and J ends lost 2 bases and 1 base, in that order; junction bases with no gene match: 4. The germline gives CDR1 LGHDT, CDR2 YNNKEL (reference sequence). This CDR3 contains 15 residues. As DNA, the CDR3 is TGTGCCAGCAGCCAACTGACAGGGTCCCAAGAGACCCAGTACTTC. Its translation: CASSQLTGSQETQYF.

A word on this clonotype: With a much larger clone just one base away, this may be a read error. The chain is built from TRBV3-1 and TRBJ1-3; D is ambiguous. This CDR3 has 15 residues. Trimming pared 0 bases from V and 6 bases from J, leaving 12 bases between. CDR1 LGHDT and CDR2 YNNKEL come from the germline V gene (reference sequence). The CDR3 region has the DNA TGTGCCAGCAGCCAAGATCAAACAATCGTAAACACCATATATTTT. Residues: CASSQDQTIVNTIYF.

This clonotype has at least ten counts. The chain recombines TRBV11-2 with TRBJ2-3; 10 bases fit TRBD1. Germline CDR1 is SGHAT and CDR2 is FQNNGV. Trimming cost V 3 bases and J 3 bases; bases outside gene matches: 9. The CDR3 totals 17 residues. The CDR3 sequence is CASSFSPGQGMTDTQYF. CDR3 coding DNA: TGTGCCAGCAGCTTCTCCCCGGGACAGGGGATGACAGATACGCAGTATTTT.

Many counts were recorded for this clonotype. This chain connects TRBV6-1 to TRBJ1-1; D gene uncertain. The germline CDR1 and CDR2 sequences are MNHNS and SASEGT. The V gene lost 8 bases and the J gene lost 1 base, with 14 bases spanning the gap. This CDR3 has 14 amino acids. The CDR3 bases are TGTGCCAGCGCGTCCGGGCTCCGGAACACTGAAGCTTTCTTT. Amino acids: CASASGLRNTEAFF.

This clonotype was picked up a small number of times. A much larger clone lies one base from this, so it may be a read error. V gene TRBV6-1 combines with J gene TRBJ1-5, with no clear D. The V and J ends lost 2 bases and 6 bases respectively, with 11 bases between them. CDR3 length: 14 residues. The V gene's germline CDR1 is MNHNS and CDR2 SASEGT. CDR3 nucleotide sequence: TGTGCCAGCAGTGAATCGAACATCCGTCAGCCCCAGCATTTT. This encodes CASSESNIRQPQHF.

The gene calls are TRBV20-1 and TRBJ1-2; D is perhaps TRBD1 (6 bases). The CDR3 loop spans 18 amino acids. V lost 3 bases and J lost 5, with 28 bases in between. Germline CDR1 and CDR2: DFQATT and SNEGSKA (reference sequence). CDR3 nucleotides: TGCAGTGCTAGGGATCAACAGGGCCGCGGGCCACTGGGATATGGCTACACCTTC. Its protein product is CSARDQQGRGPLGYGYTF.

There are many counts of this clonotype. The chain couples TRBV19 to TRBJ2-4; 11 bases are shared with TRBD1. The junction had 6 bases not matched to a gene; V was cut back by 4 bases and J by 7 bases. The germline V gene has CDR1 LNHDA and CDR2 SQIVND (reference sequence). The CDR3 runs 15 residues. The CDR3 protein is CASSTGQGAQNIQYF. CDR3 DNA sequence: TGTGCCAGTAGTACTGGACAGGGGGCGCAGAACATTCAGTACTTC.

The rearrangement links TRBV28 to TRBJ1-5, with no clear D. Germline lookup yields CDR1 MDHEN and CDR2 SYDVKM. Trimming removed 6 bases at V and 1 base at J, with 10 bases between. This CDR3 contains 14 residues. The CDR3 region is CASSFGLSNQPQHF. As DNA, the CDR3 is TGTGCCAGCAGCTTCGGTCTAAGCAATCAGCCCCAGCATTTT. The complete variable domain, with remaining parts taken from reference TRBV28 and TRBJ1-5, reads DVKVTQSSRYLVKRTGEKVFLECVQDMDHENMFWYRQDPGLGLRLIYFSYDVKMKEKGDIPEGYSVSREKKERFSLILESASTNQTSMYLCASSFGLSNQPQHFGDGTRLSIL.

This clonotype has ten or more counts. J is TRBJ2-7 and V is TRBV12-3 or TRBV12-4; D not resolved. Trimming shortened V by 2 bases and J by 2 bases, and 13 bases separated the two germline ends. CDR3 size: 15 residues. The CDR3 DNA sequence: TGTGCCAGCAGTTTATTCCCCTCACCGACCTACGAGCAGTACTTC. It specifies CASSLFPSPTYEQYF.

The chain recombines TRBV15 with TRBJ1-5, with 7 nucleotides matching TRBD1. V lost 0 bases and J lost 5; bases outside the gene matches: 4. The CDR3 consists of 15 residues. CDR1 is LNHNV, CDR2 YYDKDF, per germline (reference sequence). CDR3: CATSRDQGGYQPQHF. The DNA of the CDR3 is TGTGCCACCAGCAGAGATCAGGGGGGATATCAGCCCCAGCATTTT. Full variable domain (outside the CDR3, taken from reference TRBV15 and TRBJ1-5): DAMVIQNPRYQVTQFGKPVTLSCSQTLNHNVMYWYQQKSSQAPKLLFHYYDKDFNNEADTPDNFQSRRPNTSFCFLDIRSPGLGDTAMYLCATSRDQGGYQPQHFGDGTRLSIL.

The sample holds many counts of this clonotype. The rearrangement uses TRBV15 and TRBJ1-2; D gene ambiguous. Deletions cut 0 bases from V and 2 bases from J, with 7 bases between. Germline V CDR1 and CDR2: LNHNV, YYDKDF (reference sequence). This CDR3 comprises 14 residues. The CDR3 DNA reads TGTGCCACCAGCAGAGATTGGGGAAACTATGGCTACACCTTC. Protein: CATSRDWGNYGYTF.

This clonotype occurred a few times. The J gene is TRBJ2-7, the V gene TRBV5-4; D perhaps matches TRBD1 (5 bases). The CDR3 loop spans 15 amino acids. From germline, CDR1 is SGHNT and CDR2 YYREEE (reference sequence). The V and J ends lost 4 bases and 2 bases respectively, with 16 bases between them. The CDR3 DNA reads TGTGCCAGCAGCATTGACAGTTTACCTACCTACGAGCAGTACTTC. Amino acids: CASSIDSLPTYEQYF.

This clonotype was recorded a few times. The V gene is TRBV11-3, the J gene TRBJ2-5; D is undetermined. The V and J ends lost 3 bases and 3 bases respectively, with 11 bases between them. This CDR3 contains 14 residues. CDR1 and CDR2 (germline): SGHNT, YENEEA. The chain's CDR3 is CASSFPYGEETQYF. DNA for the CDR3: TGTGCCAGCAGCTTCCCTTACGGAGAAGAGACCCAGTACTTC.

In its sample, this clonotype was seen a few times. J is TRBJ1-1 and V is TRBV3-1; no firm D call. Trimming shortened V by 5 bases and J by 1 base, and 11 bases separated the two germline ends. Germline CDR1 is LGHDT and CDR2 is YNNKEL (reference sequence). CDR3 length: 14 amino acids. Here the CDR3 DNA reads TGTGCCAGCAGCAGGGCCATAGAGAACACTGAAGCTTTCTTT. It codes for CASSRAIENTEAFF.